The TCR beta chain described here comes from a study of blood T cell repertoires in COVID-19. The wider study: Acute and convalescent COVID-19 samples came from the United States, Italy and Spain.

Germline assignment: CDR1 SNHLY and CDR2 FYNNEI. Trimming cost V 5 bases and J 0 bases, with 8 bases left between them. The CDR3 is 14 amino acids. A Seattle source enrolled patients during active infection and followed them longitudinally. In the authors' workflow: Researchers report that nucleated cell counts were estimated from reference gene primer amplification. Libraries were prepared by immunoSEQ multiplex PCR; TCRdb keeps only in-frame clonotypes and omits some of them. V, J and clone size derive from that table, while D and trimming were established from the DNA sequence. The sample records 190,000 or so clones, roughly 80% being singletons.

This receptor was obtained from a man aged 60 to 75 with COVID-19, enrolled during active disease. The chain links TRBV2 to TRBJ1-5; D may be TRBD1 (6 bases). Sequencing input: peripheral blood. DNA of the CDR3: TGTGCCAGCAGTAGGGACACTAGCAATCAGCCCCAGCATTTT. This translates into CASSRDTSNQPQHF.